A single T cell receptor beta chain is shown here with its context. Antigen: not known. The CDR3 runs to 13 residues. V gave up 5 bases and J gave up 2 bases; unmatched junction bases: 1. Germline values: CDR1 MNHNY, CDR2 SVGAGI (reference sequence). The data belong to a study of OX40 agonist ivuxolimab in advanced cancers. At the level of the study: One hepatocellular carcinoma and a couple of cutaneous melanoma patients partially responded. General study results and limits: Individuals who were partial responders at 0.1-3.0 mg/kg had clonal expansion that ranked among the lowest.

The method was immunoSEQ multiplex PCR; TCRdb's version includes in-frame clones alone and lacks a portion of them. The table has about 26,000 clones, around 79% seen once. The source material was CD4+ or CD8+ T cells sorted from blood, sampled in a trial of the OX40 agonist ivuxolimab. This receptor was identified in an adult with an advanced solid tumor such as melanoma, head and neck, liver or kidney cancer. The chain is built from TRBV6-6 and TRBJ2-7; TRBD2 aligns across 9 bases. The CDR3 loop reads CASSVAGAYEQYF. In DNA, the CDR3 is TGTGCCAGCAGTGTAGCGGGAGCCTACGAGCAGTACTTC.